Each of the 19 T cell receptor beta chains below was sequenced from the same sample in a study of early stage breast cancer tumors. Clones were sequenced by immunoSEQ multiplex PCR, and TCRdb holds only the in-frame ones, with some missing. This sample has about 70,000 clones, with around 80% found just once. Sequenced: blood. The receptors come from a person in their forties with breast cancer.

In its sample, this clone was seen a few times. The CDR3 DNA follows: TGTGCCAGCAGCTTAATTGGACAGGGTGGGGCCAATGAGCAGTTCTTC. Translated: CASSLIGQGGANEQFF. The chain is built from TRBV7-3 and TRBJ2-1; 8 nucleotides align to TRBD1. This CDR3 is built from 16 residues. Trimming at V came to 1 base and at J to 6 bases, leaving 8 bases not matched to a gene. From germline, CDR1 is SGHTA and CDR2 FQGTGA.

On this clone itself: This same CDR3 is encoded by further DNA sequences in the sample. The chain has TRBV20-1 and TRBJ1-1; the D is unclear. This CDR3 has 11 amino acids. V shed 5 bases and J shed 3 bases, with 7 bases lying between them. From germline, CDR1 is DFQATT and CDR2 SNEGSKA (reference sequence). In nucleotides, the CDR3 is TGCAGTGCTGGGCGGGACACTGAAGCTTTCTTT. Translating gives CSAGRDTEAFF.

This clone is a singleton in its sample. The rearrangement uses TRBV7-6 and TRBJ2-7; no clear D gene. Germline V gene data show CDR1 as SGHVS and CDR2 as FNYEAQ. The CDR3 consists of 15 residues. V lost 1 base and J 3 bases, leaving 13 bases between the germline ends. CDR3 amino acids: CASSLGFGVNYEQYF. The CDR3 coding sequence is TGTGCCAGCAGCTTAGGGTTTGGGGTGAACTACGAGCAGTACTTC. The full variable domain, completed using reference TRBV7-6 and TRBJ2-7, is GAGVSQSPRYKVTKRGQDVALRCDPISGHVSLYWYRQALGQGPEFLTYFNYEAQQDKSGLPNDRFSAERPEGSISTLTIQRTEQRDSAMYRCASSLGFGVNYEQYFGPGTRLTVT.

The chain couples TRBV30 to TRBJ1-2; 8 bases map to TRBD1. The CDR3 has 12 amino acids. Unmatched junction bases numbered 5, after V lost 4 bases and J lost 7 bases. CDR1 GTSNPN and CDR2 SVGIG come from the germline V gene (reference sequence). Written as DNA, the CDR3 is TGTGCCTGGACTTCAGGGGGCCTTGGCTACACCTTC. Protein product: CAWTSGGLGYTF.

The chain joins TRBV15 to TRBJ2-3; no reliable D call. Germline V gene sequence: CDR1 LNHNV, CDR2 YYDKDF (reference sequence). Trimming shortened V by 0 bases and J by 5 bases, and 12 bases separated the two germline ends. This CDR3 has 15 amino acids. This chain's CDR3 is CATSRDWGQVDTQYF. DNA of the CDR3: TGTGCCACCAGCAGAGATTGGGGTCAGGTAGATACGCAGTATTTT.

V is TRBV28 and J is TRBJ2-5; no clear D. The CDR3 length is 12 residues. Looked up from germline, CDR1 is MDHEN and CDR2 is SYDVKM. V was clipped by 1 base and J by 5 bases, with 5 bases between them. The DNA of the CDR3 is TGTGCCAGCAGTTTATTAGGGGAGACCCAGTACTTC. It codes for CASSLLGETQYF. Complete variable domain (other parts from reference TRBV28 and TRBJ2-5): DVKVTQSSRYLVKRTGEKVFLECVQDMDHENMFWYRQDPGLGLRLIYFSYDVKMKEKGDIPEGYSVSREKKERFSLILESASTNQTSMYLCASSLLGETQYFGPGTRLLVL.

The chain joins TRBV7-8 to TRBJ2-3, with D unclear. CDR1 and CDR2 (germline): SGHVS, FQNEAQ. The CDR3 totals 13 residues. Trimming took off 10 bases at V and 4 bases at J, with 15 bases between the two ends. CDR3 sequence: CATSAYEADTQYF. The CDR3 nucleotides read TGTGCCACCTCAGCTTACGAGGCAGATACGCAGTATTTT. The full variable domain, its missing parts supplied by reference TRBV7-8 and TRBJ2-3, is GAGVSQSPRYKVAKRGQDVALRCDPISGHVSLFWYQQALGQGPEFLTYFQNEAQLDKSGLPSDRFFAERPEGSVSTLKIQRTQQEDSAVYLCATSAYEADTQYFGPGTRLTVL.

DNA of the CDR3: TGTGCCAGCAGCTCCGACCGGGGCGCTGAGCAGTTCTTC. As protein: CASSSDRGAEQFF. The gene calls are TRBV7-9 and TRBJ2-1; tentatively, D is TRBD1 or TRBD2 (5 bases each). Deletions cut 4 bases from V and 9 bases from J, with 13 bases between. Germline V gene lookup returns CDR1 SEHNR and CDR2 FQNEAQ (reference sequence). The CDR3 is 13 residues long.

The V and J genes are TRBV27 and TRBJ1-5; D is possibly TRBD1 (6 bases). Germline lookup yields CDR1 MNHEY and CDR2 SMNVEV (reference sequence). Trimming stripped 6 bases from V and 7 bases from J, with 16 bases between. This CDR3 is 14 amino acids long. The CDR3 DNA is TGTGCCAGCAGGGGAACAGGGACTTGGCAGCCCCAGCATTTT. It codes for CASRGTGTWQPQHF.

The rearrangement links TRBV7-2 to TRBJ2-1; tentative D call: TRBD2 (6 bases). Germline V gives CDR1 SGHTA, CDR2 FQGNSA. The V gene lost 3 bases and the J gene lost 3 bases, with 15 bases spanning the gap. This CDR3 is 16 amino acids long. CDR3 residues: CASSFFGVTSYNEQFF. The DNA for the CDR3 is TGTGCCAGCAGCTTTTTCGGTGTGACTAGCTACAATGAGCAGTTCTTC.

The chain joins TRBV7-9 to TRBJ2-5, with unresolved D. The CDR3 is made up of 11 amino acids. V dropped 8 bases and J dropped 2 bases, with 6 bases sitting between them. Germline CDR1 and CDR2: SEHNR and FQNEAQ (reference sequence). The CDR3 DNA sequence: TGTGCCAGCGGGTTACAAGAGACCCAGTACTTC. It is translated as CASGLQETQYF.

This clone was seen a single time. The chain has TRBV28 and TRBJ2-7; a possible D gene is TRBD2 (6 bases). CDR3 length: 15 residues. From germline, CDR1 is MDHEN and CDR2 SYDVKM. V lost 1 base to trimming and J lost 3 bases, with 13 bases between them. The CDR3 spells CASSLSSDVRYEQYF. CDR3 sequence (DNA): TGTGCCAGCAGTTTATCTAGCGACGTGCGCTACGAGCAGTACTTC.

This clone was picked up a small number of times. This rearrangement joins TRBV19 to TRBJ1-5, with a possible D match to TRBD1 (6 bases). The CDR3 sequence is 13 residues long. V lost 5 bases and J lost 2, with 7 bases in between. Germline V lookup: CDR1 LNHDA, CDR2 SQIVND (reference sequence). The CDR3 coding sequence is TGTGCCAGTAGTGACAGGCGCAATCAGCCCCAGCATTTT. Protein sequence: CASSDRRNQPQHF.

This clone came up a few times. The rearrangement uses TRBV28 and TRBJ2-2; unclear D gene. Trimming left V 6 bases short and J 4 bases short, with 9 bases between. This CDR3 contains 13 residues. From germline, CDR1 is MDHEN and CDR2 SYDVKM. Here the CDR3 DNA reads TGTGCCAGCAGGGGCCAGTTCACCGGGGAGCTGTTTTTT. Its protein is CASRGQFTGELFF. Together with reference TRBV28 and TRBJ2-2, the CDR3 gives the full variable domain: DVKVTQSSRYLVKRTGEKVFLECVQDMDHENMFWYRQDPGLGLRLIYFSYDVKMKEKGDIPEGYSVSREKKERFSLILESASTNQTSMYLCASRGQFTGELFFGEGSRLTVL.

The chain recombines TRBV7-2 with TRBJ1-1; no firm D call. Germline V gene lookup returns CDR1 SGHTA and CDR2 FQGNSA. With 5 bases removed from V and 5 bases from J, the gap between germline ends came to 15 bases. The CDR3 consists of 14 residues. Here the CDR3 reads CASSLGGWGTEAFF. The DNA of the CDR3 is TGTGCCAGCAGCCTAGGAGGTTGGGGAACTGAAGCTTTCTTT.

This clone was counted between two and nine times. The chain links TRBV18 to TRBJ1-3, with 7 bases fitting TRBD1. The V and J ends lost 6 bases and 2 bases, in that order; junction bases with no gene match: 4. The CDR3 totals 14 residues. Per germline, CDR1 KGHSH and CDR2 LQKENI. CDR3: CASSPQGAGNTIYF. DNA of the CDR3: TGTGCCAGCTCGCCTCAGGGGGCTGGAAACACCATATATTTT.

The DNA for the CDR3 is TGTGCCAGCAGCGCCTATAGCGGGACTAGCACAGATACGCAGTATTTT. Its protein product is CASSAYSGTSTDTQYF. V is TRBV7-3 and J is TRBJ2-3; 8 positions agree with TRBD2. Per germline, CDR1 SGHTA and CDR2 FQGTGA. The V and J ends lost 5 bases and 0 bases, in that order; junction bases with no gene match: 7. This CDR3 spans 16 amino acids. Complete variable domain (other parts from reference TRBV7-3 and TRBJ2-3): GAGVSQTPSNKVTEKGKYVELRCDPISGHTALYWYRQSLGQGPEFLIYFQGTGAADDSGLPNDRFFAVRPEGSVSTLKIQRTERGDSAVYLCASSAYSGTSTDTQYFGPGTRLTVL.

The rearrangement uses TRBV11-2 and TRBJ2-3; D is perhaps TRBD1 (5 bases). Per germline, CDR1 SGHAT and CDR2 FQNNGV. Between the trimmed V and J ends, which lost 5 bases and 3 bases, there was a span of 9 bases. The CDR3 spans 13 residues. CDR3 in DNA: TGTGCCAGCAGCCCGAGACAGACAGATACGCAGTATTTT. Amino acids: CASSPRQTDTQYF.

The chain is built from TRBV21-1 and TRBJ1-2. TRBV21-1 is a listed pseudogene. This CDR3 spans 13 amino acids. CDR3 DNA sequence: TGTGCCAGCAGCAAACCAGGGACCTATGGCTACACCTTC. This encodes CASSKPGTYGYTF.